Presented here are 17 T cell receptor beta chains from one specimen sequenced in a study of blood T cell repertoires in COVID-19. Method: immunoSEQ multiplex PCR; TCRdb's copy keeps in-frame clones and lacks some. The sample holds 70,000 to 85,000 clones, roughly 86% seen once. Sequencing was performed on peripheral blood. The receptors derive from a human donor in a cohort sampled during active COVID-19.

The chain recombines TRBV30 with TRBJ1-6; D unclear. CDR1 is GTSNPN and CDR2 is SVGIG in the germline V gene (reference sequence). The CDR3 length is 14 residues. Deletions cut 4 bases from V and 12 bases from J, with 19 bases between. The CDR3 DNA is TGTGCCTGGACTACCGAGGCGGGGTGGGAACCCCTCCACTTT. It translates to CAWTTEAGWEPLHF.

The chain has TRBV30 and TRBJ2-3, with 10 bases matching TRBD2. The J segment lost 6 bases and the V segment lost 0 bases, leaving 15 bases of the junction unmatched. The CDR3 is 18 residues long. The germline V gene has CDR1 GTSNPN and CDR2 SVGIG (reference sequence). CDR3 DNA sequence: TGTGCCTGGAGTGTATACCCATTGACTAGCGGGCGTTCGGATACGCAGTATTTT. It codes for CAWSVYPLTSGRSDTQYF. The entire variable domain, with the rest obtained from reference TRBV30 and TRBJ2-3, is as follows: SQTIHQWPATLVQPVGSPLSLECTVEGTSNPNLYWYRQAAGRGLQLLFYSVGIGQISSEVPQNLSASRPQDRQFILSSKKLLLSDSGFYLCAWSVYPLTSGRSDTQYFGPGTRLTVL.

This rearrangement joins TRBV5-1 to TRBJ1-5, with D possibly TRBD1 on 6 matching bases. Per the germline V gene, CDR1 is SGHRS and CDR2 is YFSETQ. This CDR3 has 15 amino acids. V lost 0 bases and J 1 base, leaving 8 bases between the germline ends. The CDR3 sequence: CASSLEGGSNQPQHF. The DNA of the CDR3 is TGCGCCAGCAGCTTGGAAGGGGGAAGCAATCAGCCCCAGCATTTT.

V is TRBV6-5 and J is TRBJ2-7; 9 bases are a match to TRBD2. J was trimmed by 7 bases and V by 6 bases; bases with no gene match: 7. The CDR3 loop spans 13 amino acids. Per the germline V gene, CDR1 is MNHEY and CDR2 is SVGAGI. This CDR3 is CASRVAGAEEQYF. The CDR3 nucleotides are TGTGCCAGCAGGGTAGCGGGGGCGGAGGAGCAGTACTTC.

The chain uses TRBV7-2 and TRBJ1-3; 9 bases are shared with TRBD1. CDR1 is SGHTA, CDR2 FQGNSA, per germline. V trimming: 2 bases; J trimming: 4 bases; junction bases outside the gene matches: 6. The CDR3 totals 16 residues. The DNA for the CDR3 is TGTGCCAGCAGCTTAATGGGGACAGGGAGGGGAAACACCATATATTTT. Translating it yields CASSLMGTGRGNTIYF.

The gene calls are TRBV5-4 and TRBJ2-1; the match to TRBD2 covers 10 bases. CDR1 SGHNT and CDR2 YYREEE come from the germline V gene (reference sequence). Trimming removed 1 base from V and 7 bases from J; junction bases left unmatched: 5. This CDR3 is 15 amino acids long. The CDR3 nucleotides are TGTGCCAGCAGCTTGCTAGCGGGGGCGGGGAATGAGCAGTTCTTC. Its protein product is CASSLLAGAGNEQFF.

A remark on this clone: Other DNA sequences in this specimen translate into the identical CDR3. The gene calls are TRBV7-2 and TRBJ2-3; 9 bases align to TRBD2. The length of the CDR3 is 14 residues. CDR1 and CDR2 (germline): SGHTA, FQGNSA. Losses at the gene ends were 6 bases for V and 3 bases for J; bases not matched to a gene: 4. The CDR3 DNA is TGTGCCAGCAGTTCCGGACTAGCGACAGATACGCAGTATTTT. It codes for CASSSGLATDTQYF.

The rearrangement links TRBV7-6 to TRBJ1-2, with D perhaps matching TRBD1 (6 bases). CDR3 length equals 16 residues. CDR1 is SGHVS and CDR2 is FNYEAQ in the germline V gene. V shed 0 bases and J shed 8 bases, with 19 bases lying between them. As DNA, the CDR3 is TGTGCCAGCAGCTTAGCTGGCGGACAGAACTTAGGGGGCTACACCTTC. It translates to CASSLAGGQNLGGYTF.

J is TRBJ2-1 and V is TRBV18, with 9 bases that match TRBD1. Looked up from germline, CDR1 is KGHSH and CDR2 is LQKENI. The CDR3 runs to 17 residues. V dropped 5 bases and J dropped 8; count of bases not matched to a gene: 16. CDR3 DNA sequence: TGTGCCAGCTCAGGGGGACAGGGAATGGCTGTTAACTATGAGCAGTTCTTC. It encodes CASSGGQGMAVNYEQFF.

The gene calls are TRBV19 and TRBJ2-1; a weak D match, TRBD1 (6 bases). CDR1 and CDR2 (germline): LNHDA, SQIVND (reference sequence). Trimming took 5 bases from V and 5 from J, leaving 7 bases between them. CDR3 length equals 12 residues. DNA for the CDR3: TGTGCCAGTAGTTCAGGGGACAATGAGCAGTTCTTC. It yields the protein CASSSGDNEQFF.

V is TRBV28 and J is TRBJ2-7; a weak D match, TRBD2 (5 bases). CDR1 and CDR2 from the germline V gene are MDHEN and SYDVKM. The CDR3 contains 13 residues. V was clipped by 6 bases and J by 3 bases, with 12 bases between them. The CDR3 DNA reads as TGTGCCAGCAGAGCCCTACTAGGCTACGAGCAGTACTTC. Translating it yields CASRALLGYEQYF.

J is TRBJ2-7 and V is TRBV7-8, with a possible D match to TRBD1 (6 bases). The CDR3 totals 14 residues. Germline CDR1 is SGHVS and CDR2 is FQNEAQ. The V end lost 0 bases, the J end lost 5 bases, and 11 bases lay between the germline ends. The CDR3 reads CASSLAYRANEQYF. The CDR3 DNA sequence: TGTGCCAGCAGCTTAGCGTACAGGGCTAACGAGCAGTACTTC. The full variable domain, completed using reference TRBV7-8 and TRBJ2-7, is GAGVSQSPRYKVAKRGQDVALRCDPISGHVSLFWYQQALGQGPEFLTYFQNEAQLDKSGLPSDRFFAERPEGSVSTLKIQRTQQEDSAVYLCASSLAYRANEQYFGPGTRLTVT.

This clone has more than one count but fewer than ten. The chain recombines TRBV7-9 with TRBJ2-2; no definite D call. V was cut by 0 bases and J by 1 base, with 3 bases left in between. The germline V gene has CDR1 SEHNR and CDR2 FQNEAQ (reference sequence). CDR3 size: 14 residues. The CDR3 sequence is CASSLAGNTGELFF. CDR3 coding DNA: TGTGCCAGCAGCTTAGCCGGGAACACCGGGGAGCTGTTTTTT.

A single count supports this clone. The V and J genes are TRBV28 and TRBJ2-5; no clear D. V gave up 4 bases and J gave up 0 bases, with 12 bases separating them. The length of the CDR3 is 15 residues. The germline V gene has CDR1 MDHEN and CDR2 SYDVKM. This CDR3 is CASSSASLDQETQYF. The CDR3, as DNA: TGTGCCAGCAGTTCCGCAAGTTTAGACCAAGAGACCCAGTACTTC. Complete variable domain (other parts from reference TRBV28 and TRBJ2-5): DVKVTQSSRYLVKRTGEKVFLECVQDMDHENMFWYRQDPGLGLRLIYFSYDVKMKEKGDIPEGYSVSREKKERFSLILESASTNQTSMYLCASSSASLDQETQYFGPGTRLLVL.

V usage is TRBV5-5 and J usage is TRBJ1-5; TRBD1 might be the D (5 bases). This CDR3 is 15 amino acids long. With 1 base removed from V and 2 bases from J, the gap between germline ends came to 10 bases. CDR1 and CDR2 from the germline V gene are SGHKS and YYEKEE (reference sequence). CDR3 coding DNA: TGTGCCAGCAGCTTGCAGGGTACTGGCAATCAGCCCCAGCATTTT. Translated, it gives CASSLQGTGNQPQHF.

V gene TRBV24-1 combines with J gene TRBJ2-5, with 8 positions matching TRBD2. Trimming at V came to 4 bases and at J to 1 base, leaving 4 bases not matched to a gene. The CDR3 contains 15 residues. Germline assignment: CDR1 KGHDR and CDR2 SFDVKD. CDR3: CATSEQRGFQETQYF. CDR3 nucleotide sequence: TGTGCCACCAGTGAACAGCGGGGGTTCCAAGAGACCCAGTACTTC.

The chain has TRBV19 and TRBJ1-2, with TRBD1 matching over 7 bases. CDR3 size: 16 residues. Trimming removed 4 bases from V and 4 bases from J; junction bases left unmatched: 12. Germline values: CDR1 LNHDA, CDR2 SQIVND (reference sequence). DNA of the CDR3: TGTGCCAGTAGTACCTTTGCTCGACAGGGTGCCTATGGCTACACCTTC. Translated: CASSTFARQGAYGYTF.